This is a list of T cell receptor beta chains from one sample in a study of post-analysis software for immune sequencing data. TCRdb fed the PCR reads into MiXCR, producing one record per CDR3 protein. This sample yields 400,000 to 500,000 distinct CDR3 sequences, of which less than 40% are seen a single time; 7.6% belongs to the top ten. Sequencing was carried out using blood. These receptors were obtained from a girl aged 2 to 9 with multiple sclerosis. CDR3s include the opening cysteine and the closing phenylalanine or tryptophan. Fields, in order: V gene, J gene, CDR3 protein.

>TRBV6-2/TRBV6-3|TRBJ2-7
CASSLGGPEQYF
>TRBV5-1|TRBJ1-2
CASSLGQGNANYGYTF
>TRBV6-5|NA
CASSWAGGPETQYF
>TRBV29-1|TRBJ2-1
CSVENRRDREFF
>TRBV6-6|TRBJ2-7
CASSYPRANEQYF
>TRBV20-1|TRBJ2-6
CSARNQLPGGAGANVLTF
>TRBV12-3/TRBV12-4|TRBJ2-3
CASSSGLAPDTQYF
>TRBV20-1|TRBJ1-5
CSALDRNQPQHF
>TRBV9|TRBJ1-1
CASSVGGHIRRDTEAFF
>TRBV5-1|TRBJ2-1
CASSFTLLAGEGNEQFF
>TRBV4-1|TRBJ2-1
CASSRTGADEQFF
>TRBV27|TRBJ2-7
CASSPTEQLSSYEQYF
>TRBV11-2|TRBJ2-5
CASSLSQYPYQETQYF
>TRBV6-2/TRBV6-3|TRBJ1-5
CASSYPPLGQGDIGNQPQHF
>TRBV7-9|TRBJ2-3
CASRLAGGDTQYF
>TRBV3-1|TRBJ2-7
CASSQERGPYEQYF
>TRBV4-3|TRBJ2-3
CASSQDQPGNSGKYTDTQYF
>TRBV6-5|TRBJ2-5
CASSYSKTTQETQYF
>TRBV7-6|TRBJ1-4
CASSQRGSNEKLFF
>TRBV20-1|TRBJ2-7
CSAPPQGAVREQYF
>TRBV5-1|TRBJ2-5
CASSLAPPTSGGQETQYF
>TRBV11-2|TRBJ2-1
CASSLAWRDNEQFF
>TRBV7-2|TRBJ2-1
CASSLVGRTSGRDLFF
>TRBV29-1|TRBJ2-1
CSVLSGSFYEQFF
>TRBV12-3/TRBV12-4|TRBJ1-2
CASSLQHRDYGYTF